This passage covers 18 T cell receptor beta chains from one sample sequenced in a study of vaccination effects on CD4 cells after COVID-19. Researchers isolated CD4+ T cells once approximately ten days of culture had elapsed. All participants had two doses of either the BNT162b2 or mRNA-1273 vaccine. Antigens of these TCRs are unknown. Only in-frame clones appear in the TCRdb table, and some are missing; sequencing was by immunoSEQ multiplex PCR. The sample has tens of thousands of clones, roughly 80% seen once. This material consisted of CD4+ T cells from PBMCs cultured without peptide, taken after COVID-19 vaccination. These receptors originate from a human donor who received a COVID-19 vaccine.

This clone was counted between two and nine times. The V call is TRBV5-1, the J call TRBJ2-2, with a tentative D call TRBD2 (6 bases). CDR1 and CDR2 from the germline V gene are SGHRS and YFSETQ. Between the trimmed V and J ends, which lost 6 bases and 6 bases, there was a span of 12 bases. The CDR3 sequence is 13 residues long. The CDR3 DNA is TGCGCCAGCATACCGGAGGGCGCCGGGGAGCTGTTTTTT. Residues: CASIPEGAGELFF.

The genes are TRBV18 and TRBJ2-7, with 8 nucleotides matching TRBD1. The V segment lost 5 bases and the J segment 6 bases; nucleotides outside the gene matches: 3. Germline lookup yields CDR1 KGHSH and CDR2 LQKENI. This CDR3 is built from 12 residues. The CDR3 region is CASSTDRVEQYV. CDR3 coding DNA: TGTGCCAGCTCAACGGACAGGGTCGAGCAGTACGTC.

The chain combines TRBV6-5 with TRBJ1-3, with D possibly TRBD1 on 5 matching bases. V dropped 6 bases and J dropped 2 bases, with 14 bases sitting between them. The CDR3 spans 15 residues. Germline CDR1 and CDR2: MNHEY and SVGAGI. The CDR3 loop reads CASRRQPPAGNTIYF. In nucleotides, the CDR3 is TGTGCCAGCAGAAGACAGCCTCCGGCTGGAAACACCATATATTTT.

The sample holds a few counts of this clone. This chain joins TRBV7-2 and TRBJ2-2; no firm D call. CDR1 SGHTA and CDR2 FQGNSA come from the germline V gene. Between the trimmed V and J ends, which lost 3 bases and 4 bases, there was a span of 12 bases. CDR3 size: 15 residues. For the CDR3, the DNA is TGTGCCAGCAGCTTTCACGGGCTCGGCACCGGGGAGCTGTTTTTT. This gives the protein CASSFHGLGTGELFF.

The V and J genes are TRBV9 and TRBJ2-4; possibly TRBD2 for D (7 bases). Deletions cut 3 bases from V and 0 bases from J, with 16 bases between. The CDR3 extends over 17 amino acids. The V gene's germline CDR1 is SGDLS and CDR2 YYNGEE. CDR3 residues: CASSEGGGGLAKNIQYF. CDR3 DNA: TGTGCCAGCAGCGAGGGGGGCGGGGGACTAGCCAAAAACATTCAGTACTTC.

This clone was picked up a small number of times. This chain connects TRBV4-1 to TRBJ1-4, with a tentative D call TRBD1 (5 bases). The germline CDR1 and CDR2 sequences are MGHRA and YSYEKL. The V and J ends lost 2 bases and 6 bases respectively, with 13 bases between them. The CDR3 runs to 15 residues. CDR3 sequence reads: CASSQPAQGYEKLFF. The CDR3 nucleotides are TGCGCCAGCAGCCAACCAGCGCAGGGTTATGAAAAACTGTTTTTT.

As DNA, the CDR3 is TGTGCCAGCTCACCGGACGGGGACAATTCACCCCTCCACTTT. Translating it yields CASSPDGDNSPLHF. The chain is built from TRBV18 and TRBJ1-6; tentative D call: TRBD1 (5 bases). Trimming cost V 3 bases and J 7 bases, with 10 bases left between them. The V gene's germline CDR1 is KGHSH and CDR2 LQKENI. The CDR3 is 14 residues long.

The chain has TRBV5-4 and TRBJ1-4, with D perhaps matching TRBD1 (6 bases). Germline V gives CDR1 SGHNT, CDR2 YYREEE (reference sequence). V was shortened by 1 base and J by 5 bases, with 9 bases between the two germline ends. This CDR3 is built from 14 residues. The CDR3 DNA reads as TGTGCCAGCAGCTTGTCACAGGGAAATGAAAAACTGTTTTTT. This gives the protein CASSLSQGNEKLFF.

The chain employs TRBV15 and TRBJ2-4, with D possibly matching TRBD1 (7 bases). From germline, CDR1 is LNHNV and CDR2 YYDKDF (reference sequence). This CDR3 has 15 amino acids. Trimming stripped 6 bases from V and 0 bases from J, with 12 bases between. CDR3 in amino acids: CATREGAIAKNIQYF. The CDR3, as DNA: TGTGCCACCAGGGAGGGGGCCATAGCCAAAAACATTCAGTACTTC.

The table lists this clone with a count of one. The chain has TRBV9 and TRBJ2-5; D is undetermined. Germline V gives CDR1 SGDLS, CDR2 YYNGEE. V was clipped by 4 bases and J by 7 bases, with 14 bases between them. This CDR3 spans 13 amino acids. In nucleotides, the CDR3 is TGTGCCAGCAGCCCCCAGGACGGCAGGACCCAGTACTTC. This encodes CASSPQDGRTQYF.

The chain links TRBV7-9 to TRBJ2-4, with D unresolved. The CDR3 contains 12 residues. V dropped 2 bases and J dropped 15 bases, with 14 bases sitting between them. Germline values: CDR1 SEHNR, CDR2 FQNEAQ (reference sequence). The CDR3 spells CASSLSEGRAYF. In DNA, the CDR3 is TGTGCCAGCAGCTTAAGTGAAGGCCGAGCGTACTTC.

The chain recombines TRBV5-1 with TRBJ2-6; TRBD1 agrees at 9 bases. V trimming: 4 bases; J trimming: 0 bases; junction bases outside the gene matches: 8. The CDR3 loop spans 18 amino acids. Germline CDR1 SGHRS, CDR2 YFSETQ. The CDR3 bases are TGCGCCAGCAGCCCGCTGGGACAGGGAACCTCTGGGGCCAACGTCCTGACTTTC. It yields the protein CASSPLGQGTSGANVLTF.

The chain links TRBV30 to TRBJ2-1, with a possible D match to TRBD1 (5 bases). Trimming cost V 3 bases and J 6 bases, with 9 bases left between them. CDR3 length equals 12 residues. Germline CDR1 and CDR2: GTSNPN and SVGIG (reference sequence). DNA for the CDR3: TGTGCCTGGAGCCGACAGATCAATGAGCAGTTCTTC. Its translation is CAWSRQINEQFF. Full variable domain (rest looked up from reference TRBV30 and TRBJ2-1): SQTIHQWPATLVQPVGSPLSLECTVEGTSNPNLYWYRQAAGRGLQLLFYSVGIGQISSEVPQNLSASRPQDRQFILSSKKLLLSDSGFYLCAWSRQINEQFFGPGTRLTVL.

The CDR3 DNA reads as TGTGCCACCTTTGACAGGGGAGCTGGAAACACCATATATTTT. It codes for CATFDRGAGNTIYF. The rearrangement links TRBV19 to TRBJ1-3; TRBD1 agrees at 8 bases. Germline V lookup: CDR1 LNHDA, CDR2 SQIVND (reference sequence). The CDR3 contains 14 residues. The J segment lost 2 bases and the V segment lost 10 bases, leaving 7 bases of the junction unmatched.

The chain is built from TRBV4-1 and TRBJ2-1; D is possibly TRBD1 (5 bases). The germline V and J ends were trimmed by 0 bases and 0 bases, with 15 bases remaining between them. The CDR3 has 18 residues. Per the germline V gene, CDR1 is MGHRA and CDR2 is YSYEKL. The CDR3: CASSQDTRGRNSYNEQFF. In DNA form, the CDR3 reads TGCGCCAGCAGCCAAGATACAAGGGGTCGTAACTCCTACAATGAGCAGTTCTTC.

This sequence joins TRBV10-3 and TRBJ1-2, with a tentative D call TRBD1 (6 bases). Per the germline V gene, CDR1 is ENHRY and CDR2 is SYGVKD. The CDR3 sequence is 13 residues long. V shed 7 bases and J shed 2 bases, with 11 bases lying between them. The CDR3 DNA is TGTGCCATCACGGCAGGGGAGAACTATGGCTACACCTTC. This codes for CAITAGENYGYTF.

The chain carries TRBV10-3 and TRBJ1-6; no clear D. Trimming removed 11 bases from V and 9 bases from J, with 20 bases in between. This CDR3 is 14 amino acids long. Germline V lookup: CDR1 ENHRY, CDR2 SYGVKD. DNA for the CDR3: TGTGCCGCAGCACGGACGGCAGACGGTTCACCCCTCCACTTT. It translates to CAAARTADGSPLHF.

This chain uses TRBV30 with TRBJ1-1; a possible D gene is TRBD1 (6 bases). Trimming pared 8 bases from V and 6 bases from J, leaving 10 bases between. The CDR3 covers 10 residues. CDR1 GTSNPN and CDR2 SVGIG come from the germline V gene (reference sequence). The CDR3 DNA is TGTGCCGGGGGGGGGCCTGAAGCTTTCTTT. This sequence encodes CAGGGPEAFF. The full variable domain, with the rest looked up from reference TRBV30 and TRBJ1-1, is SQTIHQWPATLVQPVGSPLSLECTVEGTSNPNLYWYRQAAGRGLQLLFYSVGIGQISSEVPQNLSASRPQDRQFILSSKKLLLSDSGFYLCAGGGPEAFFGQGTRLTVV.